Below, one T cell receptor (beta chain) is given with its context. The protocol was immunoSEQ multiplex PCR, while the TCRdb copy is restricted to in-frame clones and leaves out a portion. In the table there are more than 40,000 clones, 85% to 95% of which are singletons. The source of the sample is a study of T cell changes during pregnancy in multiple sclerosis. Trimming cost V 4 bases and J 0 bases, with 8 bases left between them. The CDR3 length is 14 residues. Germline CDR1 and CDR2: SGDLS and YYNGEE. The sequences come from CD4+ T cells from peripheral blood mononuclear cells, collected in the second trimester of pregnancy. This sequence was found in a female donor with multiple sclerosis, enrolled in a pregnancy study. The chain combines TRBV9 with TRBJ1-3; D not certain. CDR3 protein: CASSPGDSGNTIYF. CDR3 in DNA: TGTGCCAGCAGCCCGGGAGACTCTGGAAACACCATATATTTT.